The 5 T cell receptor beta chains presented below share a single source sample, sequenced in a study of CD8 T cells in ankylosing spondylitis. In TCRdb, the 5' RACE reads were re-called with MiXCR into one record per CDR3 protein. The sample holds 300,000 to 350,000 distinct CDR3 sequences, around 21% seen once. The specimen was blood, either unsorted or a sorted T cell fraction (not recorded which). Every receptor here comes from a female donor with ankylosing spondylitis or in good health (not recorded which).

This clonotype turned up a few times. Written as DNA, the CDR3 is TGCAGTGCCCACCGCCAACAGGGGGCGGAGACCCAGTACTTC. This encodes CSAHRQQGAETQYF. J is TRBJ2-5 and V is TRBV20-1; 9 bases align to TRBD1. The V segment lost 6 bases and the J segment 5 bases; nucleotides outside the gene matches: 10. CDR3 length: 14 residues. Germline V gives CDR1 DFQATT, CDR2 SNEGSKA (reference sequence).

This clonotype was seen a handful of times. This rearrangement joins TRBV12-3 or TRBV12-4 to TRBJ1-1; possibly TRBD1 for D (5 bases). CDR3 length equals 13 residues. Deletions cut 6 bases from V and 1 base from J, with 9 bases between. In DNA, the CDR3 is TGTGCCAGCAGAAAAACAGGGAACACTGAAGCTTTCTTT. This encodes CASRKTGNTEAFF.

This clonotype was detected a few times. The genes are TRBV7-9 and TRBJ2-7; TRBD1 matches at 7 bases. The CDR3 sequence is 13 residues long. V dropped 5 bases and J dropped 4; count of bases not matched to a gene: 5. Germline lookup yields CDR1 SEHNR and CDR2 FQNEAQ (reference sequence). In nucleotides, the CDR3 is TGTGCCAGCAGCGGGACAGCCCATTACGAGCAGTACTTC. It yields the protein CASSGTAHYEQYF. The whole variable domain, remainder taken from reference TRBV7-9 and TRBJ2-7, is DTGVSQNPRHKITKRGQNVTFRCDPISEHNRLYWYRQTLGQGPEFLTYFQNEAQLEKSRLLSDRFSAERPKGSFSTLEIQRTEQGDSAMYLCASSGTAHYEQYFGPGTRLTVT.

This clonotype was observed a handful of times. The rearrangement links TRBV7-2 to TRBJ2-1, with TRBD2 identical over 8 bases. Germline lookup yields CDR1 SGHTA and CDR2 FQGNSA. The CDR3 has 15 amino acids. The junction had 15 bases not matched to a gene; V was cut back by 5 bases and J by 12 bases. CDR3 protein: CASSPGGLARQGQFF. The CDR3 DNA is TGTGCCAGCAGCCCGGGAGGACTAGCCCGCCAGGGGCAGTTCTTC.

This clonotype was detected many times. The V and J genes are TRBV12-3 or TRBV12-4 and TRBJ2-7, with 10 bases lining up with TRBD2. The CDR3 spans 15 residues. The junction had 9 bases not matched to a gene; V was cut back by 6 bases and J by 4 bases. DNA of the CDR3: TGTGCCAGCAGCCTCCGGACTAGCGGACCTTACGAGCAGTACTTC. Encoded protein: CASSLRTSGPYEQYF.